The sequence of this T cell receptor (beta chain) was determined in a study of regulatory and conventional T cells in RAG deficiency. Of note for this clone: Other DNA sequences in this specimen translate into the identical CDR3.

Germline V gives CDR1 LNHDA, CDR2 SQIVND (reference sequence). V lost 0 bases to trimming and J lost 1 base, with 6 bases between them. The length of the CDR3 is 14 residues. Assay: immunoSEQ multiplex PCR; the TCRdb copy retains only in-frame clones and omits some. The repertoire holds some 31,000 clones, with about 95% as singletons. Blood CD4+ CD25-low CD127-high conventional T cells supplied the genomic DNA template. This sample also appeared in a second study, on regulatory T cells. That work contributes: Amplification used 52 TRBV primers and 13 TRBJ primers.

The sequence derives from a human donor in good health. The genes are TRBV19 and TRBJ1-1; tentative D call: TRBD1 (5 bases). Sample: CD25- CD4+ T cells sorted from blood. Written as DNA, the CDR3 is TGTGCCAGTAGTATAGACAGGGAGAACACTGAAGCTTTCTTT. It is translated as CASSIDRENTEAFF.